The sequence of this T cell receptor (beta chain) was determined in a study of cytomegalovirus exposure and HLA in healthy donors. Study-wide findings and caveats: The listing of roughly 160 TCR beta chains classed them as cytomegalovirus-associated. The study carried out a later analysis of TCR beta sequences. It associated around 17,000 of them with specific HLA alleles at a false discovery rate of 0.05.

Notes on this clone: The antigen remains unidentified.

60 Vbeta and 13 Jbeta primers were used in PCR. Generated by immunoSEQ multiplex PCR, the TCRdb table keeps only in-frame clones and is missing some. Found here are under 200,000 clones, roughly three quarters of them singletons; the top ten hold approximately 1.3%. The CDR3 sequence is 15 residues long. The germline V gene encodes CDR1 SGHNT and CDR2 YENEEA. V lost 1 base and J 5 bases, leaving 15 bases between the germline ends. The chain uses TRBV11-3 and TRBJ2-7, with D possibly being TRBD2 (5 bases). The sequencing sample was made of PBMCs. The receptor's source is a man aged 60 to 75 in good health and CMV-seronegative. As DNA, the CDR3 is TGTGCCAGCAGCTTAGGGGTGAGGGAAACGGACGAGCAGTACTTC. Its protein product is CASSLGVRETDEQYF.